The source of this T cell receptor (beta chain) is a study of blood T cell repertoires in COVID-19. The sample holds one count of this clone. Sequenced by immunoSEQ multiplex PCR; TCRdb stores in-frame clones only, minus some. The sample has some 180,000 clones, roughly nine tenths seen once; the top ten hold under 25%. The sample was peripheral blood. The TCR was taken from a man between 65 and 85 years old with active or convalescent COVID-19.

The CDR3 DNA sequence: TGTGCCAGCAGCTCGGCCCCCGGGACAGGGGGAGATGGCTACACCTTC. It specifies CASSSAPGTGGDGYTF. The V call is TRBV5-8, the J call TRBJ1-2; 11 bases match TRBD1. This CDR3 region has 16 residues. Germline CDR1 is SGHTS and CDR2 is YDEGEE. J gave up 6 bases and V 3 bases, and 10 bases lay outside the gene matches.